The rows below give T cell receptor beta chains drawn from one sample of a study of blood T cell repertoires in COVID-19. The table came from immunoSEQ multiplex PCR; TCRdb's copy has only in-frame clones and leaves some out. The table has about 160,000 clones, approximately 80% seen once. The sequenced material came from PBMCs or T cells enriched from blood (not recorded which). The receptors stem from a woman aged 55 to 70 who had recovered from COVID-19. Both conserved end residues are trimmed from each CDR3. Each record gives: CDR3 protein, J gene, clone size, V gene. A row's size may be missing; if present it is once, few, many or a size class.

ASTTEARTEAF TRBJ1-1 NA TRBV19
ASSKGAGWGGYT TRBJ1-2 NA TRBV21-1
ASSVGQGDYGYT TRBJ1-2 once TRBV2
AISEGPSNQPQH TRBJ1-5 NA TRBV10-3
ASRTGFGLETQY TRBJ2-5 NA TRBV6-1
ASSLRRESGGETQY TRBJ2-5 NA TRBV3-1/TRBV3-2
ASSNGGAGYEQY TRBJ2-7 NA TRBV5-1
ASSQRGKGAQETQY TRBJ2-5 NA TRBV4-1
ASSGQGGTDTQY TRBJ2-3 NA TRBV5-4
ASNVRGSETQY TRBJ2-5 once TRBV3-1/TRBV3-2
ASRQRGTDEKLF TRBJ1-4 NA TRBV2
ASRGDRAGINSPLH TRBJ1-6 many TRBV4-2
ASSPYTGELF TRBJ2-2 NA TRBV11-3
ASSSGQPSTDTQY TRBJ2-3 NA TRBV5-4
ASSVKSGGTEAF TRBJ1-1 NA TRBV9
ASSHSYNEQF TRBJ2-1 NA TRBV3-1/TRBV3-2
ASSPANRNNEQF TRBJ2-1 NA TRBV18
ASSPWTGNVGSYGYT TRBJ1-2 NA TRBV18
ASSLVASYEQY TRBJ2-7 NA TRBV7-8
ASSVDDFGTEAF TRBJ1-1 NA TRBV9
ASSLRTGPYNEQF TRBJ2-1 NA TRBV18
ASSIDQSGGPGNEQF TRBJ2-1 NA TRBV19
ATSGGQKAF TRBJ1-1 NA TRBV24-1
ASRAGTSPSEQY TRBJ2-7 NA TRBV5-4
ASSRDSLYGYT TRBJ1-2 NA TRBV9
ASSGGPNEKLF TRBJ1-4 NA TRBV28
ASSEGQRGSETQY TRBJ2-5 NA TRBV6-1
ASSRTGQTYEQY TRBJ2-7 NA TRBV2
ASSLLAETQY TRBJ2-5 NA TRBV7-2
ASSSRGIEEDTIY TRBJ1-3 NA TRBV5-1
SQKWEGNYGYT TRBJ1-2 NA TRBV21-1
ASRAPGQTYYGYT TRBJ1-2 NA TRBV2
ASSYGGNEQY TRBJ2-7 NA TRBV6-2/TRBV6-3
ASSKSSEQF TRBJ2-1 NA TRBV21-1
ASSMGLDREARYT TRBJ1-2 few TRBV19
AISELVGEQF TRBJ2-1 NA TRBV10-3
ASSYSGGGRVDGYT TRBJ1-2 NA TRBV6-5
ASTRGSEPQH TRBJ1-5 few TRBV2
ASSGTGGYGYT TRBJ1-2 NA TRBV2
ASSVKSGETQY TRBJ2-5 NA TRBV19
AWSVRQGRNTIY TRBJ1-3 NA TRBV30
AMAPGQGIYEQY TRBJ2-7 few TRBV10-3
ASSYYSGGVGDTQY TRBJ2-3 once TRBV6-5
ASSQGQRLDQPQH TRBJ1-5 NA TRBV3-1/TRBV3-2
ASGGLAGDETQY TRBJ2-5 NA TRBV2
ASSLAWGVDTDTQY TRBJ2-3 NA TRBV5-8
ASSESGSMNTEAF TRBJ1-1 NA TRBV10-1
ASSRGTGIITGELF TRBJ2-2 NA TRBV5-1
ASSAQGTGELF TRBJ2-2 few TRBV2
ASSLATQGAIQGYT TRBJ1-2 NA TRBV5-4
ASSYSKGSYEQY TRBJ2-7 NA TRBV6-6
ASSKRGHAYNEQF TRBJ2-1 NA TRBV21-1
ASGLASGGSEQF TRBJ2-1 NA TRBV14
SVETGRSGQPQH TRBJ1-5 NA TRBV29-1
ASSESRDRANNEQF TRBJ2-1 NA TRBV6-1
SASKTGADQPQH TRBJ1-5 NA TRBV20-1
ASSKGQGQY TRBJ2-7 few TRBV21-1
ASSEVSSSYNEQF TRBJ2-1 NA TRBV25-1